What follows is one T cell receptor (beta chain) and its context. Germline lookup yields CDR1 SQVTM and CDR2 ANQGSEA. Trimming cost V 4 bases and J 7 bases, with 16 bases left between them. The CDR3 extends over 13 amino acids. This entry is derived from a study of T cell responses to AZD1222 COVID-19 vaccine. Only in-frame clones appear in the TCRdb table, and some are missing; sequencing was by immunoSEQ multiplex PCR. The sample contains about 57,000 clones, approximately 84% of which appear only once. This chain uses TRBV29-1 with TRBJ1-2, with D possibly matching TRBD1 (5 bases). The sequence was obtained from an adult in good health. The sequencing used peripheral blood, collected on day 0 of AZD1222 vaccination. CDR3 DNA: TGCAGCGTTGGGGGCCTAAGGAGTGCTGGCTACACCTTC. Protein product: CSVGGLRSAGYTF.